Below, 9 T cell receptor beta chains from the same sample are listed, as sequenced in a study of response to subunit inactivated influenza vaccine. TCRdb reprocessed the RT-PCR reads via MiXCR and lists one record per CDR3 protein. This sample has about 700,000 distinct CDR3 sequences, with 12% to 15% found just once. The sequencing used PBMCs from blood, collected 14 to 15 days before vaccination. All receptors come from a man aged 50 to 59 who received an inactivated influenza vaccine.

The CDR3 spells CASSLVSGGLWTSGSSDTQYF. The DNA for the CDR3 is TGTGCCAGCAGCTTGGTTTCGGGGGGTCTCTGGACTAGCGGGAGCTCAGATACGCAGTATTTT. The rearrangement joins TRBV5-4 to TRBJ2-3, with 13 bases aligning to TRBD2. Germline-derived CDR1 and CDR2 are SGHNT and YYREEE (reference sequence). This CDR3 region has 21 residues. With V trimmed by 0 bases and J by 4 bases, 17 bases remained unmatched.

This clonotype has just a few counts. The CDR3 nucleotides read TGCGCCAGCAGCGACCTGTCCAGCGGGGGAGAGACCCAGTACTTC. Encoded protein: CASSDLSSGGETQYF. This chain links TRBV5-1 with TRBJ2-5, with TRBD2 matching over 8 bases. Per the germline V gene, CDR1 is SGHRS and CDR2 is YFSETQ. The CDR3 runs 15 residues. The junction had 9 bases not matched to a gene; V was cut back by 4 bases and J by 4 bases.

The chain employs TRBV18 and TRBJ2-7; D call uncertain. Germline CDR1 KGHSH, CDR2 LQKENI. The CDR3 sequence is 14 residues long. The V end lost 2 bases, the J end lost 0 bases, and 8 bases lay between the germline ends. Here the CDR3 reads CASSPNGPSYEQYF. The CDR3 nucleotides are TGTGCCAGCTCACCAAACGGCCCCTCCTACGAGCAGTACTTC.

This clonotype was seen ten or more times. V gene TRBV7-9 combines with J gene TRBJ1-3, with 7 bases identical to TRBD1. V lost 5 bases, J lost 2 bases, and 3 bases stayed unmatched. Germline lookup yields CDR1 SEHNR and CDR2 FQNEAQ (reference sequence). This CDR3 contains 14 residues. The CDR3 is CASSLTGAGNTIYF. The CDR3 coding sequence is TGTGCCAGCAGCCTTACAGGGGCTGGAAACACCATATATTTT.

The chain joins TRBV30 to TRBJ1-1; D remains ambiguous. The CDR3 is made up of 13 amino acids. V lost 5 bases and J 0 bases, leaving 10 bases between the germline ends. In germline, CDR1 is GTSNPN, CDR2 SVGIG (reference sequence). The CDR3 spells CAWRRVMNTEAFF. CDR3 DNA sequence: TGTGCCTGGCGACGGGTCATGAACACTGAAGCTTTCTTT.

This CDR3 is CASIGTDEVEQYF. CDR3 coding DNA: TGCGCCAGCATAGGGACGGATGAGGTCGAGCAGTACTTC. The gene calls are TRBV4-1 and TRBJ2-7, with D possibly being TRBD1 or TRBD2 (5 bases each). V lost 7 bases to trimming and J lost 6 bases, with 16 bases between them. Germline loops: CDR1 MGHRA, CDR2 YSYEKL. This CDR3 is 13 amino acids long.

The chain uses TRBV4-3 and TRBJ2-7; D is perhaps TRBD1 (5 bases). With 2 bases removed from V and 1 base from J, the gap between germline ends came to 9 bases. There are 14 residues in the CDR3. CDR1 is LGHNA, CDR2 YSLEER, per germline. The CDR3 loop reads CASSQFSGSYEQYF. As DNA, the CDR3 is TGCGCCAGCAGCCAATTTTCAGGGTCCTACGAGCAGTACTTC.

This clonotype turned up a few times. The CDR3 reads CASSPVRSTDTQYF. The CDR3 DNA follows: TGTGCCAGCAGCCCCGTCAGGAGCACAGATACGCAGTATTTT. V usage is TRBV6-1 and J usage is TRBJ2-3; D remains ambiguous. The CDR3 extends over 14 amino acids. V was clipped by 6 bases and J by 0 bases, with 10 bases between them. The V gene's germline CDR1 is MNHNS and CDR2 SASEGT.

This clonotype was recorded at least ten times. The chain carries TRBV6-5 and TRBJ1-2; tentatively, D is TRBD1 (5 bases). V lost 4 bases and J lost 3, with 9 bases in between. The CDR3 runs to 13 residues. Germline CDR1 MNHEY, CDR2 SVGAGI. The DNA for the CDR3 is TGTGCCAGCAGTTTCGACAGAGACTATGGCTACACCTTC. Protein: CASSFDRDYGYTF.